One and the same sample provided the 28 T cell receptor beta chains below, sequenced in a study of blood T cell repertoires in COVID-19. Assay used: immunoSEQ multiplex PCR; TCRdb lists only in-frame clones, some missing. Of some 270,000 clones listed, around nine tenths were seen once; the top ten hold approximately 2%. Sequencing used PBMCs or T cells enriched from blood (not recorded which). The source of these receptors is a woman in her fifties or sixties who had recovered from COVID-19.

The chain couples TRBV5-1 to TRBJ2-1; tentative D call: TRBD2 (6 bases). Germline CDR1 and CDR2: SGHRS and YFSETQ. CDR3 length equals 15 residues. The ends were cut back, 0 bases at V and 5 bases at J, with 12 bases in the middle. The CDR3 here is CASSLELAPNNEQFF. CDR3 nucleotide sequence: TGCGCCAGCAGCTTGGAACTAGCCCCAAACAATGAGCAGTTCTTC. The entire variable domain, with the rest obtained from reference TRBV5-1 and TRBJ2-1, is as follows: KAGVTQTPRYLIKTRGQQVTLSCSPISGHRSVSWYQQTPGQGLQFLFEYFSETQRNKGNFPGRFSGRQFSNSRSEMNVSTLELGDSALYLCASSLELAPNNEQFFGPGTRLTVL.

The rearrangement joins TRBV11-3 to TRBJ1-6, with 7 bases lining up with TRBD1. Germline V gives CDR1 SGHNT, CDR2 YENEEA. V lost 0 bases to trimming and J lost 10 bases; unmatched junction nucleotides: 9. There are 16 residues in the CDR3. For the CDR3, the DNA is TGTGCCAGCAGCTTAGAACTAGGGGGCGAGGGCTCACCCCTCCACTTT. Translation gives CASSLELGGEGSPLHF.

The chain recombines TRBV10-1 with TRBJ1-1; perhaps TRBD1 as D (5 bases). Germline values: CDR1 WNHNN, CDR2 SYGVQD (reference sequence). CDR3 length equals 15 residues. Trimming took 3 bases from V and 4 from J, leaving 15 bases between them. The CDR3 region is CASSEGGAAGTEAFF. The CDR3 nucleotides read TGCGCCAGCAGTGAAGGAGGGGCGGCGGGCACTGAAGCTTTCTTT.

This chain uses TRBV28 with TRBJ2-1; 8 bases are shared with TRBD1. V trimming: 8 bases; J trimming: 8 bases; junction bases outside the gene matches: 11. The V gene's germline CDR1 is MDHEN and CDR2 SYDVKM. This CDR3 spans 14 amino acids. The CDR3 sequence: CASLPGGARDEQFF. CDR3 nucleotides: TGTGCCAGCCTGCCAGGGGGCGCTCGGGATGAGCAGTTCTTC.

The chain is built from TRBV6-6 and TRBJ1-2; D is unclear. Germline assignment: CDR1 MNHNY and CDR2 SVGAGI (reference sequence). The ends were cut back, 1 base at V and 6 bases at J, with 9 bases in the middle. The CDR3 spans 13 residues. The DNA of the CDR3 is TGTGCCAGCAGTTACTTTACAGAAGATGGCTACACCTTC. It specifies CASSYFTEDGYTF.

The rearrangement uses TRBV9 and TRBJ1-2; no clear D. V dropped 0 bases and J dropped 4 bases, with 10 bases sitting between them. The CDR3 spans 14 residues. Germline V gene data show CDR1 as SGDLS and CDR2 as YYNGEE. CDR3 in DNA: TGTGCCAGCAGCGTAGCTGGGGAGGGCTATGGCTACACCTTC. This sequence encodes CASSVAGEGYGYTF.

CDR3 bases: TGTGCCACCAGTGGAGGGACAGGGGGCGGTTTCGTAGCTTTCTTT. It is translated as CATSGGTGGGFVAFF. The chain couples TRBV24-1 to TRBJ1-1, with 12 bases matching TRBD1. CDR3 length: 15 amino acids. Germline trimming cut 5 bases from V and 10 bases from J; bases unmatched to any gene: 10. The germline V gene encodes CDR1 KGHDR and CDR2 SFDVKD.

The chain carries TRBV5-1 and TRBJ1-2; 9 bases match TRBD1. The CDR3 loop spans 15 amino acids. Germline CDR1 is SGHRS and CDR2 is YFSETQ. Trimming at V came to 4 bases and at J to 4 bases, leaving 8 bases not matched to a gene. The CDR3 loop is CASSNTGGSIYGYTF. In DNA form, the CDR3 reads TGCGCCAGCAGCAATACAGGGGGCAGTATCTATGGCTACACCTTC.

Only one count was recorded for this clone. V and J are TRBV2 and TRBJ2-1; 9 nucleotides agree with TRBD2. With 6 bases clipped from V and 1 base from J, the junction kept 4 bases outside the gene matches. The CDR3 contains 15 residues. Germline CDR1 reads SNHLY; CDR2 reads FYNNEI. The CDR3 protein is CASSQTSGSYNEQFF. DNA of the CDR3: TGTGCCAGCAGCCAAACTAGCGGGTCCTACAATGAGCAGTTCTTC. The full variable domain, its missing parts supplied by reference TRBV2 and TRBJ2-1, is EPEVTQTPSHQVTQMGQEVILRCVPISNHLYFYWYRQILGQKVEFLVSFYNNEISEKSEIFDDQFSVERPDGSNFTLKIRSTKLEDSAMYFCASSQTSGSYNEQFFGPGTRLTVL.

The chain is built from TRBV2 and TRBJ1-1, with 8 bases fitting TRBD1. Germline lookup yields CDR1 SNHLY and CDR2 FYNNEI. The CDR3 consists of 13 residues. V trimming: 7 bases; J trimming: 5 bases; junction bases outside the gene matches: 6. CDR3 nucleotides: TGTGCCAGCACGAACAGGGGGGGGACTGAAGCTTTCTTT. Protein sequence: CASTNRGGTEAFF.

The chain couples TRBV5-1 to TRBJ1-5; 8 nucleotides line up with TRBD1. Losses at the gene ends were 8 bases for V and 7 bases for J; bases not matched to a gene: 5. CDR1 and CDR2 from the germline V gene are SGHRS and YFSETQ. This CDR3 has 12 residues. The CDR3 bases are TGCGCCAGAAACAGGGGGAACCAGCCCCAGCATTTT. Encoded protein: CARNRGNQPQHF. The full variable domain, in which reference TRBV5-1 and TRBJ1-5 provide the parts outside the CDR3, is KAGVTQTPRYLIKTRGQQVTLSCSPISGHRSVSWYQQTPGQGLQFLFEYFSETQRNKGNFPGRFSGRQFSNSRSEMNVSTLELGDSALYLCARNRGNQPQHFGDGTRLSIL.

The chain couples TRBV10-1 to TRBJ2-7; 7 nucleotides agree with TRBD1. The CDR3 has 15 amino acids. The J segment lost 7 bases and the V segment lost 6 bases, leaving 15 bases of the junction unmatched. Germline CDR1 reads WNHNN; CDR2 reads SYGVQD (reference sequence). CDR3 amino acids: CASRDVQGTLREQYF. The CDR3 nucleotides are TGCGCCAGCAGGGACGTACAGGGGACCCTACGGGAGCAGTACTTC.

The chain recombines TRBV28 with TRBJ2-7; tentative D call: TRBD1 (6 bases). The germline gives CDR1 MDHEN, CDR2 SYDVKM. The CDR3 has 15 residues. V gave up 4 bases and J gave up 2 bases, with 15 bases separating them. The CDR3 bases are TGTGCCAGCAGTTCTGTTGACAGGACCCCCTACGAGCAGTACTTC. It yields the protein CASSSVDRTPYEQYF.

This clone was recorded a few times. The chain carries TRBV10-3 and TRBJ1-4, with D unresolved. The CDR3 loop spans 14 amino acids. Germline loops: CDR1 ENHRY, CDR2 SYGVKD. V lost 3 bases and J 7 bases, leaving 12 bases between the germline ends. CDR3 sequence reads: CAISESQVGEKLFF. CDR3 DNA: TGTGCCATCAGTGAAAGTCAGGTCGGTGAAAAACTGTTTTTT.

This clone is a singleton in its sample. The CDR3 DNA reads TGTGCCAGCAGTACGGGAATCCGTTTCGCTGAAGCTTTCTTT. Protein sequence: CASSTGIRFAEAFF. The chain joins TRBV28 to TRBJ1-1, with unresolved D. This CDR3 region has 14 residues. V was pared by 5 bases and J by 6 bases, with 16 bases between. Germline V gene lookup returns CDR1 MDHEN and CDR2 SYDVKM.

This clone was found once. The chain uses TRBV5-6 and TRBJ1-2, with 7 positions matching TRBD1. V lost 4 bases to trimming and J lost 2 bases; unmatched junction nucleotides: 14. CDR1 and CDR2 from the germline V gene are SGHDT and YYEEEE. The CDR3 is made up of 17 amino acids. The CDR3 DNA reads as TGTGCCAGCAGCCACTCCGCGCTCAGGGGGGCGAACTATGGCTACACCTTC. Translating gives CASSHSALRGANYGYTF.

V usage is TRBV5-1 and J usage is TRBJ2-5; 13 bases are shared with TRBD2. Germline V CDR1 and CDR2: SGHRS, YFSETQ. V lost 1 base and J lost 4; bases outside the gene matches: 4. The CDR3 is 16 amino acids. CDR3: CASSLTSGRGGETQYF. The CDR3 region has the DNA TGCGCCAGCAGCTTGACTAGCGGGAGGGGAGGAGAGACCCAGTACTTC.

The CDR3: CASSQRGERGYTF. The CDR3 bases are TGTGCCAGCAGCCAACGGGGGGAGCGAGGCTACACCTTC. This chain links TRBV5-4 with TRBJ1-2; TRBD1 might be the D (5 bases). Germline CDR1 is SGHNT and CDR2 is YYREEE (reference sequence). V was cut by 4 bases and J by 8 bases, with 15 bases left in between. The CDR3 totals 13 residues.

The V and J genes are TRBV18 and TRBJ1-1; D gene uncertain. The V end was cut by 0 bases, the J end by 8 bases, with 13 bases between. CDR3 length: 14 amino acids. Germline CDR1 reads KGHSH; CDR2 reads LQKENI. The CDR3 sequence: CASSPPHSTDEAFF. The CDR3 DNA reads TGTGCCAGCTCACCACCCCACAGCACCGACGAAGCTTTCTTT.

This chain joins TRBV29-1 and TRBJ1-3; the D is unclear. CDR1 is SQVTM, CDR2 ANQGSEA, per germline. Trimming cost V 4 bases and J 4 bases, with 14 bases left between them. The CDR3 has 14 residues. CDR3 in DNA: TGCAGCGTTGGGCAGGCCTTCGAAGGAAACACCATATATTTT. This gives the protein CSVGQAFEGNTIYF.

This clone came up once. The chain recombines TRBV7-8 with TRBJ1-5; unclear D gene. Germline CDR1 SGHVS, CDR2 FQNEAQ. V was pared by 5 bases and J by 3 bases, with 11 bases between. CDR3 length equals 14 residues. CDR3 protein: CASSPGLVNQPQHF. In DNA, the CDR3 is TGTGCCAGCAGCCCCGGACTGGTCAATCAGCCCCAGCATTTT.

As concerns this clone: This sample also contains other DNA sequences that code for the same CDR3. CDR3 coding DNA: TGTGCCAGCAGCCATGGTCGAGTCAACACTGAAGCTTTCTTT. This codes for CASSHGRVNTEAFF. The chain recombines TRBV3-1 (or the pseudogene TRBV3-2) with TRBJ1-1; D unclear. With 3 bases removed from V and 2 bases from J, the gap between germline ends came to 10 bases. The CDR3 extends over 14 amino acids. The germline CDR1 and CDR2 sequences are LGHDT and YNNKEL (reference sequence).

The J gene is TRBJ2-1, the V gene TRBV7-3, with 11 nucleotides matching TRBD2. Germline CDR1 and CDR2: SGHTA and FQGTGA. The CDR3 totals 15 residues. After removal of 5 bases from V and 6 bases from J, the junction contained 6 bases not matched to a gene. CDR3 coding DNA: TGTGCCAGCAGCCCTCTAGCGGGAGGAGGCAATGAGCAGTTCTTC. Residues: CASSPLAGGGNEQFF.

The chain carries TRBV5-1 and TRBJ1-2; possible D gene TRBD1, 6 bases. CDR1 SGHRS and CDR2 YFSETQ come from the germline V gene. Between the trimmed V and J ends, which lost 6 bases and 8 bases, there was a span of 17 bases. The CDR3 contains 13 residues. CDR3 DNA: TGCGCCAGCACTGCCGGGGACATCGGCGGCTACACCTTC. It yields the protein CASTAGDIGGYTF.

The J gene is TRBJ1-4, the V gene TRBV27; TRBD1 is a possible D gene (6 bases). CDR3 size: 14 residues. V lost 3 bases, J lost 7 bases, and 12 bases lay in between. The germline V gene has CDR1 MNHEY and CDR2 SMNVEV (reference sequence). CDR3 protein: CASSFGGGGEKLFF. In DNA form, the CDR3 reads TGTGCCAGCAGTTTCGGTGGGGGCGGTGAAAAACTGTTTTTT.

This chain joins TRBV3-1 (or the pseudogene TRBV3-2) and TRBJ2-5; TRBD1 aligns across 7 bases. The length of the CDR3 is 15 residues. Germline V gives CDR1 LGHDT, CDR2 YNNKEL (reference sequence). V dropped 0 bases and J dropped 4; count of bases not matched to a gene: 5. This CDR3 reads CASSQDGTVGETQYF. The CDR3 DNA is TGTGCCAGCAGCCAAGATGGGACAGTTGGAGAGACCCAGTACTTC.

The chain uses TRBV27 and TRBJ1-4; D is uncertain. The CDR3 consists of 13 residues. CDR1 is MNHEY, CDR2 SMNVEV, per germline (reference sequence). The V end lost 3 bases, the J end lost 5 bases, and 7 bases lay between the germline ends. CDR3 in DNA: TGTGCCAGCAGTTTCTGGCCCAATGAAAAACTGTTTTTT. Translation: CASSFWPNEKLFF.

In its sample, this clone was seen a few times. V is TRBV7-9 and J is TRBJ2-2, with TRBD2 matching 8 bases. The junction had 2 bases not matched to a gene; V was cut back by 2 bases and J by 0 bases. Germline CDR1 reads SEHNR; CDR2 reads FQNEAQ (reference sequence). There are 16 residues in the CDR3. The CDR3 loop reads CASSLTSGANTGELFF. In DNA form, the CDR3 reads TGTGCCAGCAGCTTAACTAGCGGTGCGAACACCGGGGAGCTGTTTTTT. The full variable domain, with the rest looked up from reference TRBV7-9 and TRBJ2-2, is DTGVSQNPRHKITKRGQNVTFRCDPISEHNRLYWYRQTLGQGPEFLTYFQNEAQLEKSRLLSDRFSAERPKGSFSTLEIQRTEQGDSAMYLCASSLTSGANTGELFFGEGSRLTVL.